One TCR beta chain is described in this entry. CD8+ and CD4+ T cells circulating in blood were sequenced for TCR beta. The data originate from a study of CD8 T cells in Susac syndrome. With random hexamers, reverse transcription was performed on about 0.5 to 1 ug of RNA. The CDR3 of TCR beta was amplified by immunoSEQ multiplex PCR across 54 Vbeta and 13 Jbeta. MiXCR was run by TCRdb on the immunoSEQ multiplex PCR reads, yielding one entry per CDR3 protein. The sample lists 180,000 or so distinct CDR3 sequences, roughly 94% occurring once. The CDR3 has 21 amino acids. After removal of 0 bases from V and 3 bases from J, the junction contained 13 bases not matched to a gene. Germline-derived CDR1 and CDR2 are KGHSH and LQKENI.

The material sequenced was CD4+ T cells from PBMCs. The receptor comes from a human donor in good health. The chain combines TRBV18 with TRBJ2-1; TRBD2 aligns across 14 bases. CDR3 coding DNA: TGTGCCAGCTCACCACCGAAGGCGGGACTAGCGGGAGCTATAAACTACAATGAGCAGTTCTTC. Its translation is CASSPPKAGLAGAINYNEQFF.